This TCR beta chain was found in a study of shared T cell receptors in the human thymus. Libraries were prepared by immunoSEQ multiplex PCR; TCRdb keeps only in-frame clonotypes and omits some of them. The sample holds around 340,000 clones, 95% seen once. This clone was detected only once. V lost 5 bases to trimming and J lost 7 bases; unmatched junction nucleotides: 5. This CDR3 is built from 13 residues. Germline CDR1 is MDHEN and CDR2 is SYDVKM. The sample consisted of thymocytes. V is TRBV28 and J is TRBJ2-7; 10 bases align to TRBD1. This receptor was obtained from a human donor. DNA of the CDR3: TGTGCCAGCAGTAGACAGGGGGCGCAAGAGCAGTACTTC. Translated: CASSRQGAQEQYF.